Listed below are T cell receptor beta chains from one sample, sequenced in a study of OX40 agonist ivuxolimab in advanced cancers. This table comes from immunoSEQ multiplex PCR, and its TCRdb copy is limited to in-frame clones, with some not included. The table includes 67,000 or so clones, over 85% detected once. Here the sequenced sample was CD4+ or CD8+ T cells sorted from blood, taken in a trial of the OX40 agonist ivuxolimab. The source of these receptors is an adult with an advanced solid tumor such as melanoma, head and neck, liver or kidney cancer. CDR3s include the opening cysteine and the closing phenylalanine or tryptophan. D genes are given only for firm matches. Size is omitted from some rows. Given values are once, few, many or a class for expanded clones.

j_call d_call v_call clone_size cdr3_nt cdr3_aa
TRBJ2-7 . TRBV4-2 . TGTGCCAGCAGCCAAGGACAGGGAGGCGAGTACGAGCAGTACTTC CASSQGQGGEYEQYF
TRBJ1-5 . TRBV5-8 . TGTGCCAGCAGCCCCGGACAGTTTAGCAATCAGCCCCAGCATTTT CASSPGQFSNQPQHF
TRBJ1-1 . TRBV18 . TGTGCCAGCTCACCAAGCAGGCTTGTGAAAGCTTTCTTT CASSPSRLVKAFF
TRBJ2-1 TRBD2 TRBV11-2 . TGTGCCAGCAGCTTAGCGGAATCTAGCGGAGGGCATGAGCAGTTCTTC CASSLAESSGGHEQFF
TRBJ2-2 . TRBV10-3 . TGTGCCATCAGCAATGGATCGGGCGGGGAGCTGTTTTTT CAISNGSGGELFF
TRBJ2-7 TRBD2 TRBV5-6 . TGTGCCAGCAGCTCGGGACTAGCGGGGGGCCGAGTCTACGAGCAGTACTTC CASSSGLAGGRVYEQYF
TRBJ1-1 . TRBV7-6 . TGTGCCAGCAGCTTAGACCTATCACTGGGAATAAACACTGAAGCTTTCTTT CASSLDLSLGINTEAFF
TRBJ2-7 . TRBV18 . TGTGCCAGCTCACCCATCGGGCGCCCTACCTACGAGCAGTACTTC CASSPIGRPTYEQYF
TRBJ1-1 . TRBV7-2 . TGTGCCAGCAGCTTCGGCGAGAACACTGAAGCTTTCTTT CASSFGENTEAFF
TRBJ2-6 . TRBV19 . TGTGCCAGTACTACAAATTCTGGGGCCAACGTCCTGACTTTC CASTTNSGANVLTF
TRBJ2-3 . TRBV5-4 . TGTGCCAGCAGCCGCTCGGGGCAGAGAGTGGGAGATACGCAGTATTTT CASSRSGQRVGDTQYF
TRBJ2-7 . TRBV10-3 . TGTGCCATCAGTGAGATTCAGGGGTCGTCCTACGAGCAGTACTTC CAISEIQGSSYEQYF
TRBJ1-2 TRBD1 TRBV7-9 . TGTGCCAGCAGCTCATACCGGGACAGGGAATTCTATGGCTACACCTTC CASSSYRDREFYGYTF
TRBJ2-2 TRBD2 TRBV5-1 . TGCGCCAGCAGCTTACGACCGCCGGGACAGGGACTAGCGGTTAACACCGGGGAGCTGTTTTTT CASSLRPPGQGLAVNTGELFF
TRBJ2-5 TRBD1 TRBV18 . TGTGCCAGCTCACAACGGACAGGGCCTCAAGAGACCCAGTACTTC CASSQRTGPQETQYF
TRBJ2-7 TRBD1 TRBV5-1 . TGCGCCAGCAGCTGGAACGGACAGGGTTCCAGCGAGCAGTACTTC CASSWNGQGSSEQYF
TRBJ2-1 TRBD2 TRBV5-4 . TGTGCCAGCAGCTTGGTCGCGGGGGGGCGAGACATGTTGTTCTTC CASSLVAGGRDMLFF
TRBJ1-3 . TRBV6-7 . TGTGCCAGCAGTAGCATTACCTCTGGAAACACCATATATTTT CASSSITSGNTIYF
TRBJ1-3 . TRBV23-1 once TGCGCCAGCGGACCGCCGCCCGGAAACACCATATATTTT CASGPPPGNTIYF
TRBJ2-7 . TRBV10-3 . TGTGCCATCAGTGAGTCGGTGGGTCACGAGCAGTACTTC CAISESVGHEQYF
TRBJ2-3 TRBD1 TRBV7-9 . TGTGCCAGCAGCTTAGGAGGGGGCCGGGATTCAGATACGCAGTATTTT CASSLGGGRDSDTQYF
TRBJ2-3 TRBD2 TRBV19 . TGTGCCAGTAGCTCTCCCTCCGGGACTAGCGTGGATACGCAGTATTTT CASSSPSGTSVDTQYF
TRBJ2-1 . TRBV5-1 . TGCGCCAGCAGCAGCCGGTGGGGGTCCAACAATGAGCAGTTCTTC CASSSRWGSNNEQFF
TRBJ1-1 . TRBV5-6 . TGTGCCTCCGGGGCCTATTGGAACACTGAAGCTTTCTTT CASGAYWNTEAFF
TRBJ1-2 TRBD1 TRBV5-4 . TGTGCCAGCAGCGCGGACAGGGTTGGAGGCTACACCTTC CASSADRVGGYTF
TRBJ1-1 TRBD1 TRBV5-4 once TGTGCCAGCAGCTCACAGGGGGCGCGGATGAACACTGAAGCTTTCTTT CASSSQGARMNTEAFF
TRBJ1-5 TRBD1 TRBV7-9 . TGTGCCAGCAGCCGGGACAGGGGGAATCAGCCCCAGCATTTT CASSRDRGNQPQHF
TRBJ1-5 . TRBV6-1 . TGTGCCAGCAGTGACAGTCCCCGTCAGCCCCAGCATTTT CASSDSPRQPQHF
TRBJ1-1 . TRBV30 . TGTGCCTGGAGTGTAACGGCAGGGGCCGCGAACACTGAAGCTTTCTTT CAWSVTAGAANTEAFF
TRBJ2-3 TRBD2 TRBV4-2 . TGTGCCAGCAGCCAAGATATAGCGGGAGAGGTCACAGATACGCAGTATTTT CASSQDIAGEVTDTQYF
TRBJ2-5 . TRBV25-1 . TGTGCCAGCAGTGATTCCGTCGCAGGGTTGGAGACCCAGTACTTC CASSDSVAGLETQYF
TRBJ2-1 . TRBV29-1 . TGCAGCGTTCCTGTTCGGAGACTCTCCTGCAATGAGCAGTTCTTC CSVPVRRLSCNEQFF
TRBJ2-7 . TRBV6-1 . TGTGCCAGCGAAGAAACAGGGAACGAGCAGTACTTC CASEETGNEQYF
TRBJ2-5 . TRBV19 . TGTGCCAGCATGGGACGCAGTCCGTACCAAGAGACCCAGTACTTC CASMGRSPYQETQYF
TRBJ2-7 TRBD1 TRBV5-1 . TGCGCCAGCAGCTGGGCAGGACAGGGATTCCTCGAGCAGTACTTC CASSWAGQGFLEQYF
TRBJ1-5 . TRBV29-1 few TGCAGCGGTCCCGGGACAAGAACCTATAGCAATCAGCCCCAGCATTTT CSGPGTRTYSNQPQHF
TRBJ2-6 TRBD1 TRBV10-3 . TGTGCCATCAGCCCTACAGGGGCTGGGGCCAACGTCCTGACTTTC CAISPTGAGANVLTF
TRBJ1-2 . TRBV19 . TGTGCCAGTAGTCGACGGCAGGGTACAAGGGGGGTCTATGGCTACACCTTC CASSRRQGTRGVYGYTF
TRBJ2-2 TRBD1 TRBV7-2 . TGTGCCAGCAGCTCTCGGACAGGGTCCACCGGGGAGCTGTTTTTT CASSSRTGSTGELFF
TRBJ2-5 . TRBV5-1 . TGCGCCAGCAGCTTATCAGGCCGGTACCAAGAGACCCAGTACTTC CASSLSGRYQETQYF
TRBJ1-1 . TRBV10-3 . TGTGCCATACAGGAGGGGAGGTTGAACACTGAAGCTTTCTTT CAIQEGRLNTEAFF
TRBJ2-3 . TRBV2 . TGTGCCAGCAGTGCGGAGGGGGGGCGCACAGATACGCAGTATTTT CASSAEGGRTDTQYF
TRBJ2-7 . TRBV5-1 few TGCGCCAGCAGCTTAGGGGGGGACTACGAGCAGTACTTC CASSLGGDYEQYF
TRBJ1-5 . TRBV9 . TGTGCCAGCAGCGTAGGCGGCGGGTTTGGCAATCAGCCCCAGCATTTT CASSVGGGFGNQPQHF
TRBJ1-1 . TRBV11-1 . TGTGCCAGCAGATCGACGGCCTCGGCTGAAGCTTTCTTT CASRSTASAEAFF
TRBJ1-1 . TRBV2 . TGTGCCAGCAGTACGGGACTGGGCACTGAAGCTTTCTTT CASSTGLGTEAFF
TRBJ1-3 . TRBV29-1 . TGCAGCGCCCGACAGGGAAACACCATATATTTT CSARQGNTIYF
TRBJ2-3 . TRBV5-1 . TGCGCCAGCGGGCGGGGGCACACAGATACGCAGTATTTT CASGRGHTDTQYF
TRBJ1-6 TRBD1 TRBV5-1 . TGCGCCAGCAGCTTGTGGCGGAGACAGGGGGATCATTCACCCCTCCACTTT CASSLWRRQGDHSPLHF
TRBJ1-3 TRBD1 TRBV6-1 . TGTGCCAGCAGTGAAAGGAGAACAGGGGGCGGATGGAACACCATATATTTT CASSERRTGGGWNTIYF
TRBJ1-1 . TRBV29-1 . TGCAGCGTGGCGGACACCACTGAAGCTTTCTTT CSVADTTEAFF
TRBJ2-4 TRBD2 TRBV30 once TGTGCCTGGAGTGTACCAGCGGGGACGAAAAACATTCAGTACTTC CAWSVPAGTKNIQYF
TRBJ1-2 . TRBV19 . TGTGCCAGTACCTACGGGTCCGCGGATAACTATGGCTACACCTTC CASTYGSADNYGYTF
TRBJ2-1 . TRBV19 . TGTGCCAGTGGTCTGACAGATTACAATGAGCAGTTCTTC CASGLTDYNEQFF
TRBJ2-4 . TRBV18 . TGTGCCAGCTCGCCATCCGCTCGGTCAAACATTCAGTACTTC CASSPSARSNIQYF